This T cell receptor (beta chain) was identified in a study of HIV-infected patients and healthy controls (dated by TCRdb to between 2012 and 2015). Library generation was performed with 5' RACE. The instrument was an Illumina MiSeq. TCRdb reprocessing: public reads trimmed at Q25 with fastp, clones called with MiXCR, in-frame beta chains kept. Merged by CDR3 protein, the rows form single entries marked with the most common genes and DNA. This sample holds about 67,000 distinct CDR3 sequences; about 15% were observed only once. 5.5% to 7% of the sample is taken by the ten largest. CDR1 MGHRA and CDR2 YSYEKL were looked up in the germline V gene. Reading from cysteine to phenylalanine, the CDR3 counts 18 amino acids. The DNA shown is the 54-base CDR3, in frame from base 1. V loses 3 bases of germline sequence and J loses 2 bases, and the interval between the two ends is 22 bases. This clonotype was found a few times. Its antigen remains unidentified. Per-base quality was not reported, and no clone a single base away is much larger than it.

The source material was CD4+ T cells from blood. The sequence links TRBV4-1 to TRBJ1-2, with a tentative D gene TRBD1 over 5 matching bases. The sequence was collected from a human donor in good health. The DNA reads as follows: TGCGCCAGCAGCCAGGAAAAGGGGCTTTCGGGTTCCAACTATGGCTACACCTTC. Its protein is CASSQEKGLSGSNYGYTF.